This passage covers 31 T cell receptor beta chains from one sample sequenced in a study of response to subunit inactivated influenza vaccine. Using its own MiXCR run on the RT-PCR reads, TCRdb lists one record per CDR3 protein. The sample carries hundreds of thousands of distinct CDR3 sequences, more than 15% recorded once. Source: CD4+ T cells sorted from PBMCs, taken around 25 months after vaccination. Receptor source: a man between 50 and 70 years old who received an inactivated influenza vaccine.

There are a few counts of this clonotype. The V call is TRBV7-2, the J call TRBJ2-7; D may correspond to TRBD1 or TRBD2 (5 bases each). This CDR3 region has 11 residues. V lost 1 base to trimming and J lost 13 bases, with 11 bases between them. Germline V CDR1 and CDR2: SGHTA, FQGNSA. The CDR3 spells CASSLDRGFYF. The DNA for the CDR3 is TGTGCCAGCAGCTTAGATCGGGGCTTCTACTTC.

This rearrangement joins TRBV11-2 to TRBJ2-6; no clear D gene. CDR3 length: 16 amino acids. Germline CDR1 SGHAT, CDR2 FQNNGV. The V end lost 0 bases, the J end lost 4 bases, and 10 bases lay between the germline ends. In nucleotides, the CDR3 is TGTGCCAGCAGCTTAGAAGCAGGAGCAGGGGCCAACGTCCTGACTTTC. It is translated as CASSLEAGAGANVLTF.

The chain recombines TRBV15 with TRBJ2-5; no clear D. Germline-derived CDR1 and CDR2 are LNHNV and YYDKDF (reference sequence). The CDR3 spans 19 residues. V was trimmed by 0 bases and J by 1 base, leaving 21 bases between them. CDR3 loop: CATSRDVATPRNRQETQYF. The DNA of the CDR3 is TGTGCCACCAGCAGAGATGTCGCGACTCCGAGGAACCGCCAAGAGACCCAGTACTTC.

This clonotype was counted at least ten times. The V call is TRBV20-1, the J call TRBJ2-1; possibly TRBD1 for D (6 bases). The V end was cut by 7 bases, the J end by 5 bases, with 12 bases between. The CDR3 is made up of 12 amino acids. Looked up from germline, CDR1 is DFQATT and CDR2 is SNEGSKA (reference sequence). CDR3 nucleotide sequence: TGCAGTGTTCGGGACACTAACAATGAGCAGTTCTTC. Translating it yields CSVRDTNNEQFF.

The chain recombines TRBV4-3 with TRBJ2-3, with 11 bases identical to TRBD2. Germline loops: CDR1 LGHNA, CDR2 YSLEER. J lost 4 bases, V lost 2 bases, and 5 bases had no gene match. This CDR3 is built from 16 residues. In nucleotides, the CDR3 is TGCGCCAGCAGCCAATTAGCGGGGGGGCCTGCAGATACGCAGTATTTT. This codes for CASSQLAGGPADTQYF.

The sample holds many counts of this clonotype. The CDR3 is CASSQPGGRTGELFF. The CDR3 nucleotides read TGCGCCAGCAGCCAACCAGGGGGTAGGACCGGGGAGCTGTTTTTT. V is TRBV4-1 and J is TRBJ2-2, with 7 bases fitting TRBD1. The CDR3 contains 15 residues. The V gene end was trimmed by 2 bases and the J gene end by 5 bases; junction bases not matched to a gene: 5. CDR1 is MGHRA and CDR2 is YSYEKL in the germline V gene.

The rearrangement joins TRBV7-2 to TRBJ1-1; D is uncertain. In germline, CDR1 is SGHTA, CDR2 FQGNSA. The V end lost 1 base, the J end lost 0 bases, and 9 bases lay between the germline ends. CDR3 length: 15 residues. As DNA, the CDR3 is TGTGCCAGCAGCTTAGTTACGGAGTTGAACACTGAAGCTTTCTTT. This gives the protein CASSLVTELNTEAFF.

The chain carries TRBV5-1 and TRBJ2-4; 9 bases are shared with TRBD1. V gave up 4 bases and J gave up 6 bases; unmatched junction bases: 8. Germline lookup yields CDR1 SGHRS and CDR2 YFSETQ. The CDR3 loop spans 15 amino acids. The CDR3 here is CASSQGQGAGNIQYF. For the CDR3, the DNA is TGCGCCAGCAGCCAGGGACAGGGCGCGGGAAACATTCAGTACTTC.

The gene calls are TRBV12-3 or TRBV12-4 and TRBJ2-1; 11 bases map to TRBD2. V was pared by 7 bases and J by 9 bases, with 8 bases of the junction left unmatched. The CDR3 consists of 14 residues. CDR3 amino acids: CASTGSGGAFEQFF. The CDR3 DNA reads TGTGCCAGCACCGGTAGCGGGGGGGCCTTTGAGCAGTTCTTC.

The rearrangement joins TRBV7-2 to TRBJ2-2; D possibly corresponds to TRBD1 (7 bases). Germline values: CDR1 SGHTA, CDR2 FQGNSA. Trimming removed 4 bases from V and 5 bases from J, with 17 bases in between. The CDR3 consists of 16 residues. CDR3 bases: TGTGCCAGCAGCTCCCTGGAGGGGGCGACAACCGGGGAGCTGTTTTTT. It specifies CASSSLEGATTGELFF. Using reference TRBV7-2 and TRBJ2-2 for the parts outside the CDR3, the full variable domain is GAGVSQSPSNKVTEKGKDVELRCDPISGHTALYWYRQSLGQGLEFLIYFQGNSAPDKSGLPSDRFSAERTGGSVSTLTIQRTQQEDSAVYLCASSSLEGATTGELFFGEGSRLTVL.

This clonotype was recorded once. V gene TRBV6-2 or TRBV6-3 combines with J gene TRBJ1-1; TRBD1 agrees at 7 bases. V was pared by 5 bases and J by 3 bases, with 15 bases of the junction left unmatched. CDR3 length: 17 amino acids. CDR1 is MNHEY and CDR2 is SVGEGT in the germline V gene. CDR3 DNA: TGTGCCAGCAGTCCCGACAGGGTGCTTCGGTGGGACACTGAAGCTTTCTTT. Translating gives CASSPDRVLRWDTEAFF.

This chain connects TRBV6-1 to TRBJ2-2, with 9 nucleotides matching TRBD1. Germline V gene data show CDR1 as MNHNS and CDR2 as SASEGT. The CDR3 spans 16 residues. The V gene end was trimmed by 7 bases and the J gene end by 1 base; junction bases not matched to a gene: 7. The CDR3 nucleotides are TGTGCCAGCACCAGAGGGACAGGGTTGAACACCGGGGAGCTGTTTTTT. Translating gives CASTRGTGLNTGELFF.

This chain links TRBV2 with TRBJ2-1, with D perhaps TRBD1 (5 bases). The CDR3 is 15 residues long. Between the trimmed V and J ends, which lost 4 bases and 10 bases, there was a span of 20 bases. Germline V gene sequence: CDR1 SNHLY, CDR2 FYNNEI. CDR3 residues: CASSGRGRRGQEQFF. The CDR3 DNA is TGTGCCAGCAGTGGGCGAGGAAGAAGGGGTCAGGAGCAGTTCTTC.

The chain carries TRBV5-1 and TRBJ2-1; D is perhaps TRBD2 (6 bases). Trimming removed 2 bases from V and 7 bases from J, with 16 bases in between. The germline gives CDR1 SGHRS, CDR2 YFSETQ. The CDR3 length is 15 residues. CDR3 DNA sequence: TGCGCCAGCAGCTTTAGCGGTCCAGCTGGGAATGAGCAGTTCTTC. Translation: CASSFSGPAGNEQFF.

The rearrangement links TRBV7-8 to TRBJ1-2; D not resolved. V was shortened by 2 bases and J by 1 base, with 5 bases between the two germline ends. The CDR3 totals 13 residues. The V gene's germline CDR1 is SGHVS and CDR2 FQNEAQ. Written as DNA, the CDR3 is TGTGCCAGCAGCTTATCTATTAACTATGGCTACACCTTC. It yields the protein CASSLSINYGYTF. Using reference TRBV7-8 and TRBJ1-2 for the parts outside the CDR3, the full variable domain is GAGVSQSPRYKVAKRGQDVALRCDPISGHVSLFWYQQALGQGPEFLTYFQNEAQLDKSGLPSDRFFAERPEGSVSTLKIQRTQQEDSAVYLCASSLSINYGYTFGSGTRLTVV.

Ten or more counts support this clonotype. V gene TRBV3-1 combines with J gene TRBJ1-6; unclear D gene. The CDR3 contains 15 residues. The V gene lost 1 base and the J gene lost 9 bases, with 13 bases spanning the gap. Per the germline V gene, CDR1 is LGHDT and CDR2 is YNNKEL (reference sequence). Here the CDR3 reads CASSQGPGSSSPLHF. The CDR3 DNA is TGTGCCAGCAGCCAAGGTCCCGGGTCAAGTTCACCCCTCCACTTT.

The V gene is TRBV7-2, the J gene TRBJ2-4; TRBD2 agrees at 11 bases. CDR1 and CDR2 (germline): SGHTA, FQGNSA. The CDR3 extends over 15 amino acids. The V segment lost 2 bases and the J segment 8 bases; nucleotides outside the gene matches: 5. The CDR3 DNA reads TGTGCCAGCAGCTTATTAGCGGGAGGGTGGGACATTCAGTACTTC. It translates to CASSLLAGGWDIQYF. The full variable domain, its missing parts supplied by reference TRBV7-2 and TRBJ2-4, is GAGVSQSPSNKVTEKGKDVELRCDPISGHTALYWYRQSLGQGLEFLIYFQGNSAPDKSGLPSDRFSAERTGGSVSTLTIQRTQQEDSAVYLCASSLLAGGWDIQYFGAGTRLSVL.

CDR3: CATSDRLAGAHNEQFF. In DNA form, the CDR3 reads TGTGCCACCAGTGACAGACTAGCGGGAGCCCACAATGAGCAGTTCTTC. The chain has TRBV24-1 and TRBJ2-1; 12 bases match TRBD2. The CDR3 spans 16 residues. Unmatched junction bases numbered 5, after V lost 4 bases and J lost 5 bases. Germline V gene lookup returns CDR1 KGHDR and CDR2 SFDVKD.

The table lists this clonotype with a few counts. This chain uses TRBV14 with TRBJ2-1; the D call may be TRBD1 or TRBD2 (5 bases each). V was pared by 0 bases and J by 6 bases, with 15 bases between. CDR3 length: 16 amino acids. CDR1 and CDR2 (germline): SGHDN, FVKESK. The CDR3 DNA reads TGTGCCAGCAGCCAAGAAGGGACGGCCCCCTCCAATGAGCAGTTCTTC. Amino acid sequence: CASSQEGTAPSNEQFF.

The chain combines TRBV6-1 with TRBJ2-1; TRBD2 aligns across 9 bases. The ends lost 7 bases at V and 9 bases at J; junction bases unmatched: 10. Looked up from germline, CDR1 is MNHNS and CDR2 is SASEGT. The CDR3 contains 14 residues. The CDR3 loop is CASNGGRALGEQFF. The CDR3 bases are TGTGCCAGCAATGGCGGGAGGGCCTTGGGTGAGCAGTTCTTC.

This clonotype has more than one count but fewer than ten. The chain joins TRBV24-1 to TRBJ2-3; D perhaps matches TRBD1 (5 bases). The germline CDR1 and CDR2 sequences are KGHDR and SFDVKD. This CDR3 spans 14 amino acids. V lost 9 bases, J lost 1 base, and 13 bases lay in between. CDR3 protein: CATSGKAGTDTQYF. CDR3 bases: TGTGCCACCTCAGGGAAGGCGGGCACAGATACGCAGTATTTT.

The chain is built from TRBV7-2 and TRBJ2-1; D gene unclear. Germline assignment: CDR1 SGHTA and CDR2 FQGNSA. V lost 1 base to trimming and J lost 10 bases, with 17 bases between them. There are 15 residues in the CDR3. The CDR3 bases are TGTGCCAGCAGCTTAGTCCGTGAGATTTTGGGCGAGCAGTTCTTC. Residues: CASSLVREILGEQFF. Combining the CDR3 with reference TRBV7-2 and TRBJ2-1 gives the whole variable domain GAGVSQSPSNKVTEKGKDVELRCDPISGHTALYWYRQSLGQGLEFLIYFQGNSAPDKSGLPSDRFSAERTGGSVSTLTIQRTQQEDSAVYLCASSLVREILGEQFFGPGTRLTVL.

This rearrangement joins TRBV2 to TRBJ1-1; weak D call: TRBD1 (6 bases). The CDR3 spans 15 residues. Trimming shortened V by 6 bases and J by 0 bases, and 14 bases separated the two germline ends. Germline V gene lookup returns CDR1 SNHLY and CDR2 FYNNEI. The DNA for the CDR3 is TGTGCCAGCAGGTCGGACAGCCTGATGAACACTGAAGCTTTCTTT. This translates into CASRSDSLMNTEAFF.

The chain is built from TRBV6-1 and TRBJ1-2; TRBD1 agrees at 8 bases. Germline V gene lookup returns CDR1 MNHNS and CDR2 SASEGT. J gave up 8 bases and V 5 bases, and 16 bases lay outside the gene matches. The CDR3 has 16 residues. In DNA, the CDR3 is TGTGCCAGCAGTATGACAGGGGCCTCTCTGCAGTACGGCTACACCTTC. As protein: CASSMTGASLQYGYTF.

About this clonotype: At one end the junction does not follow the germline gene, possibly because of a read error. V and J are TRBV20-1 and TRBJ2-1, with 10 positions matching TRBD2. Per the germline V gene, CDR1 is DFQATT and CDR2 is SNEGSKA (reference sequence). This CDR3 contains 13 residues. The CDR3 bases are TGCAGTGCCGGGACTAGCGCCTACAATGAGCGGTTCTTC. Translated, it gives CSAGTSAYNERFF.

This clonotype was counted only a few times. The chain couples TRBV6-5 to TRBJ2-7; TRBD2 agrees at 7 bases. J lost 0 bases, V lost 6 bases, and 8 bases had no gene match. CDR3 length equals 15 residues. The germline gives CDR1 MNHEY, CDR2 SVGAGI. CDR3 bases: TGTGCCAGCAGACTTACTAGCGTCAGCTCCTACGAGCAGTACTTC. Its translation: CASRLTSVSSYEQYF.

This clonotype was seen at least ten times. The chain couples TRBV6-2 or TRBV6-3 to TRBJ2-5, with a tentative D call TRBD1 (6 bases). With 5 bases removed from V and 5 bases from J, the gap between germline ends came to 15 bases. CDR1 is MNHEY and CDR2 is SVGEGT in the germline V gene. This CDR3 has 14 residues. CDR3 loop: CASSQPGTWETQYF. CDR3 nucleotide sequence: TGTGCCAGCAGTCAACCCGGGACATGGGAGACCCAGTACTTC.

The CDR3 nucleotides are TGCAGTGCTAGAGTTCCTAGCGGTAGCACAGATACGCAGTATTTT. As protein: CSARVPSGSTDTQYF. The chain is built from TRBV20-1 and TRBJ2-3, with 7 nucleotides matching TRBD2. V lost 1 base and J lost 0; bases outside the gene matches: 4. CDR3 size: 15 residues. Germline V lookup: CDR1 DFQATT, CDR2 SNEGSKA (reference sequence).

The rearrangement uses TRBV20-1 and TRBJ2-7; 9 positions agree with TRBD1. This CDR3 spans 15 amino acids. V lost 6 bases and J lost 5; bases outside the gene matches: 14. CDR1 and CDR2 (germline): DFQATT, SNEGSKA (reference sequence). The CDR3 DNA reads TGCAGTGCATCGGGAGCCGGGACAGGGTTAGACGAGCAGTACTTC. Translating gives CSASGAGTGLDEQYF.

This CDR3 is CATPPGEIAGLNTGELFF. The DNA of the CDR3 is TGTGCCACCCCCCCCGGGGAAATAGCGGGTCTTAACACCGGGGAGCTGTTTTTT. The chain has TRBV11-2 and TRBJ2-2; 7 bases align to TRBD2. Germline V CDR1 and CDR2: SGHAT, FQNNGV. The CDR3 is 18 residues long. V trimming: 10 bases; J trimming: 2 bases; junction bases outside the gene matches: 19.

This clonotype was detected ten times or more. The chain carries TRBV30 and TRBJ2-2; perhaps TRBD1 as D (7 bases). The length of the CDR3 is 15 residues. Germline V lookup: CDR1 GTSNPN, CDR2 SVGIG (reference sequence). V was shortened by 2 bases and J by 3 bases, with 13 bases between the two germline ends. The CDR3 reads CAWSRRDSDTGELFF. The CDR3 DNA follows: TGTGCCTGGAGTCGGCGGGACAGCGACACCGGGGAGCTGTTTTTT.